The 30 T cell receptor beta chains below come from one sample, sequenced in a study of T cells in Graves' hyperthyroidism and ophthalmopathy. RNA transcripts served as the template for amplifying TCR beta CDR3 regions. The TCR CDR3 first-round RT-PCR relied on the HTBI primer set. TCRdb independently ran MiXCR on the multiplex PCR reads; one entry per CDR3 protein. The sample yields fewer than 450,000 distinct CDR3 sequences, about 18% seen once. The sequenced sample consisted of blood. The origin of the receptors is a woman aged 25 to 39 with Graves' hyperthyroidism that later progressed to Graves' ophthalmopathy.

Many counts were recorded for this clonotype. The genes are TRBV6-2 or TRBV6-3 and TRBJ2-1; TRBD2 agrees at 8 bases. CDR3 size: 14 residues. Germline V gives CDR1 MNHEY, CDR2 SVGEGT. The V gene end was trimmed by 8 bases and the J gene end by 1 base; junction bases not matched to a gene: 4. CDR3 loop: CASSAGESYNEQFF. The CDR3 DNA sequence: TGTGCCAGCTCAGCGGGAGAGTCCTACAATGAGCAGTTCTTC.

Comments on this clonotype: As the CDR3 is not closed by the conserved phenylalanine or tryptophan, this likely results from a read error. This sequence joins TRBV7-9 and TRBJ2-5; 9 nucleotides match TRBD1. Trimming cost V 3 bases and J 1 base; bases outside gene matches: 6. Germline CDR1 reads SEHNR; CDR2 reads FQNEAQ (reference sequence). This CDR3 has 16 amino acids. CDR3 coding DNA: TGTGCCAGCAGCTTTATAACAGGGGGCGGCCAAGAGACCCAGTACGTC. Its protein is CASSFITGGGQETQYV.

This clonotype came up many times. This sequence joins TRBV28 and TRBJ2-1, with D unclear. Germline CDR1 and CDR2: MDHEN and SYDVKM. V was cut by 2 bases and J by 10 bases, with 12 bases left in between. CDR3 size: 13 residues. The CDR3: CASSLIHAYEQFF. DNA for the CDR3: TGTGCCAGCAGTTTAATTCACGCATACGAGCAGTTCTTC.

This clonotype has a count of ten or more. The chain carries TRBV27 and TRBJ2-7; D may be TRBD1 or TRBD2 (5 bases each). The CDR3 has 14 amino acids. V lost 5 bases, J lost 0 bases, and 11 bases lay in between. Per the germline V gene, CDR1 is MNHEY and CDR2 is SMNVEV (reference sequence). CDR3 coding DNA: TGTGCCAGCAGTGCAGGGACCGGCTCCTACGAGCAGTACTTC. The encoded protein is CASSAGTGSYEQYF.

This clonotype was found many times. The rearrangement links TRBV20-1 to TRBJ1-1, with 7 bases fitting TRBD1. The J segment lost 7 bases and the V segment lost 4 bases, leaving 6 bases of the junction unmatched. Germline CDR1 is DFQATT and CDR2 is SNEGSKA (reference sequence). The CDR3 totals 12 residues. In nucleotides, the CDR3 is TGCAGTGCTAAGCCCGGGACAGATGAAGCTTTCTTT. It yields the protein CSAKPGTDEAFF.

This clonotype was detected many times. The rearrangement links TRBV11-2 to TRBJ2-7; perhaps TRBD1 as D (5 bases). Deletions cut 5 bases from V and 6 bases from J, with 26 bases between. Germline values: CDR1 SGHAT, CDR2 FQNNGV. The CDR3 runs 17 residues. The CDR3, as DNA: TGTGCCAGCAGCCCCACCCCTCTAAGGAAGGGGTCAAGCGAGCAGTACTTC. This codes for CASSPTPLRKGSSEQYF.

This sequence joins TRBV2 and TRBJ2-7, with D perhaps TRBD2 (6 bases). The CDR3 has 15 residues. The germline V gene encodes CDR1 SNHLY and CDR2 FYNNEI. V lost 7 bases to trimming and J lost 5 bases, with 21 bases between them. The CDR3 here is CASTLGGASAHEQYF. Written as DNA, the CDR3 is TGTGCCAGCACGCTGGGGGGAGCCTCGGCCCACGAGCAGTACTTC.

This clonotype has a count of ten or more. As DNA, the CDR3 is TGTGCCTGGAGTCCAGGACGGGGAAATGAAAAACTGTTTTTT. Residues: CAWSPGRGNEKLFF. The rearrangement links TRBV30 to TRBJ1-4; no reliable D call. Germline loops: CDR1 GTSNPN, CDR2 SVGIG (reference sequence). There are 14 residues in the CDR3. V gave up 2 bases and J gave up 5 bases, with 12 bases separating them.

Only a few counts were recorded for this clonotype. This chain connects TRBV19 to TRBJ1-3, with no clear D. The germline gives CDR1 LNHDA, CDR2 SQIVND (reference sequence). This CDR3 has 16 residues. V lost 9 bases and J lost 2, with 20 bases in between. The CDR3 reads CARGPCASGTGNTIYF. CDR3 bases: TGTGCCAGGGGTCCATGTGCTTCGGGGACTGGAAACACCATATATTTT.

This chain uses TRBV28 with TRBJ1-2, with D possibly being TRBD1 (6 bases). The CDR3 sequence is 13 residues long. Germline V gene lookup returns CDR1 MDHEN and CDR2 SYDVKM. V shed 6 bases and J shed 8 bases, with 16 bases lying between them. The CDR3 DNA follows: TGTGCCAGCAGACTCCAGGGGTCCTGGGGCTACACCTTC. This codes for CASRLQGSWGYTF.

The sample holds a few counts of this clonotype. The gene calls are TRBV6-5 and TRBJ1-5; D is unclear. This CDR3 comprises 13 residues. The ends were cut back, 4 bases at V and 4 bases at J, with 8 bases in the middle. Germline V gene data show CDR1 as MNHEY and CDR2 as SVGAGI. The CDR3 nucleotides are TGTGCCAGCAGTTCATTTGATAATCAGCCCCAGCATTTT. As protein: CASSSFDNQPQHF.

V gene TRBV3-1 combines with J gene TRBJ2-1; D remains unclear. Trimming cost V 4 bases and J 4 bases, with 8 bases left between them. The CDR3 length is 13 residues. Per germline, CDR1 LGHDT and CDR2 YNNKEL (reference sequence). CDR3 in DNA: TGTGCCAGCAGCCCGTACACTTACAATGAGCAGTTCTTC. This codes for CASSPYTYNEQFF.

This clonotype was seen a few times. The chain links TRBV5-1 to TRBJ1-2, with TRBD1 as a possible D gene (5 bases). Germline V gene sequence: CDR1 SGHRS, CDR2 YFSETQ. This CDR3 spans 14 amino acids. V lost 4 bases and J lost 4, with 14 bases in between. The CDR3 sequence: CASSLVGRTYGYTF. CDR3 bases: TGCGCCAGCAGCCTTGTGGGACGGACCTATGGCTACACCTTC.

V usage is TRBV24-1 and J usage is TRBJ2-5; 13 nucleotides agree with TRBD2. The CDR3 is 13 residues long. Germline CDR1 KGHDR, CDR2 SFDVKD. V lost 4 bases, J lost 14 bases, and 6 bases stayed unmatched. Here the CDR3 DNA reads TGTGCCACCAGTGACGGGACTAGCGGGACTCGATACTTC. Translated, it gives CATSDGTSGTRYF.

This clonotype has ten or more counts. The chain combines TRBV5-1 with TRBJ2-4; no clear D gene. The ends were cut back, 4 bases at V and 4 bases at J, with 24 bases in the middle. Germline V gene data show CDR1 as SGHRS and CDR2 as YFSETQ. CDR3 size: 18 residues. The CDR3 sequence is CASSPAGGSFWGKNIQYF. The CDR3 nucleotides are TGCGCCAGCAGCCCTGCCGGTGGCAGTTTTTGGGGAAAAAACATTCAGTACTTC.

In this sample, this clonotype turned up many times. The V and J genes are TRBV3-1 and TRBJ1-2; maybe TRBD1 (5 bases). The V gene's germline CDR1 is LGHDT and CDR2 YNNKEL (reference sequence). V lost 5 bases and J lost 10, with 14 bases in between. This CDR3 is built from 12 residues. The CDR3 is CASSIGALDYTF. The CDR3 coding sequence is TGTGCCAGCAGCATCGGGGCTCTGGACTACACCTTC.

This clonotype was picked up a small number of times. The J gene is TRBJ2-7, the V gene TRBV6-1; D unresolved. The V and J ends lost 4 bases and 4 bases respectively, with 11 bases between them. The germline V gene encodes CDR1 MNHNS and CDR2 SASEGT. The CDR3 totals 13 residues. The CDR3 is CASSGNTRYEQYF. The CDR3 region has the DNA TGTGCCAGCAGTGGGAACACTCGATACGAGCAGTACTTC.

This clonotype has just a few counts. The gene calls are TRBV3-1 and TRBJ2-7; 11 nucleotides align to TRBD1. V lost 4 bases, J lost 6 bases, and 8 bases stayed unmatched. CDR1 and CDR2 (germline): LGHDT, YNNKEL (reference sequence). The CDR3 extends over 15 amino acids. The CDR3 loop is CASSPQDRGPSEQYF. CDR3 coding DNA: TGTGCCAGCAGCCCGCAGGACAGGGGGCCAAGCGAGCAGTACTTC.

About this clonotype itself: A read error may explain this, as a much larger clone is one base away. This chain uses TRBV2 with TRBJ1-3; D gene ambiguous. CDR1 and CDR2 from the germline V gene are SNHLY and FYNNEI. This CDR3 spans 13 amino acids. This CDR3 is CAGSERPRNTIYF. CDR3 DNA sequence: TGTGCCGGCAGTGAACGTCCCCGGAACACCATATATTTT. Looking up the rest from reference TRBV2 and TRBJ1-3 gives the full variable domain: EPEVTQTPSHQVTQMGQEVILRCVPISNHLYFYWYRQILGQKVEFLVSFYNNEISEKSEIFDDQFSVERPDGSNFTLKIRSTKLEDSAMYFCAGSERPRNTIYFGEGSWLTVV.

This clonotype has at least ten counts. The V call is TRBV6-5, the J call TRBJ1-4; D may be TRBD1 (6 bases). Germline-derived CDR1 and CDR2 are MNHEY and SVGAGI. The CDR3 covers 15 residues. V shed 0 bases and J shed 3 bases, with 8 bases lying between them. The CDR3 DNA reads TGTGCCAGCAGTTACTCTAGGGGGGCTAATGAAAAACTGTTTTTT. Amino acid sequence: CASSYSRGANEKLFF.

This clonotype is a singleton in its sample. A much larger clone differs by one base, so this may be a read error. J is TRBJ2-2 and V is TRBV19; 9 bases line up with TRBD1. This CDR3 region has 19 residues. Germline CDR1 is LNHDA and CDR2 is SQIVND (reference sequence). The CDR3 DNA is TGTGCCAGTAGTCCCCGGACAGGGGAAACCTTTTCGAACAGCGGGGAGCTGTTTTTT. This encodes CASSPRTGETFSNSGELFF.

This clonotype was counted at least ten times. This rearrangement joins TRBV20-1 to TRBJ1-5, with D hard to call. This CDR3 comprises 14 residues. The ends were cut back, 6 bases at V and 2 bases at J, with 14 bases in the middle. The germline gives CDR1 DFQATT, CDR2 SNEGSKA (reference sequence). CDR3 sequence (DNA): TGCAGTGCCATTGACCCAATGGGCAATCAGCCCCAGCATTTT. Its translation: CSAIDPMGNQPQHF.

Details on this clonotype: This may stem from a read error, because a much larger clone lies one nucleotide away. The chain recombines TRBV13 with TRBJ1-6, with D perhaps matching TRBD1 (6 bases). This CDR3 is 12 amino acids long. Germline CDR1 and CDR2: PRHDT and FYEKMQ (reference sequence). The CDR3 loop reads CASSHRDSLLHF. The CDR3 coding sequence is TGTGCCAGCAGCCACAGGGATTCACTCCTCCACTTT.

This clonotype was seen a few times. The chain joins TRBV7-2 to TRBJ2-1; unclear D gene. Trimming removed 5 bases at V and 0 bases at J, with 11 bases between. In germline, CDR1 is SGHTA, CDR2 FQGNSA. This CDR3 is built from 15 residues. Here the CDR3 DNA reads TGTGCCAGCAGCCCTCATTTTGGCTCCTACAATGAGCAGTTCTTC. Translation gives CASSPHFGSYNEQFF.

This clonotype has at least ten counts. The genes are TRBV10-2 and TRBJ1-1; D ambiguous. The CDR3 consists of 16 residues. Germline lookup yields CDR1 WSHSY and CDR2 SAAADI. V lost 0 bases to trimming and J lost 3 bases, with 14 bases between them. DNA for the CDR3: TGCGCCAGCAGTGAGTCGAAGTTTGCAGGTTACACTGAAGCTTTCTTT. Translated: CASSESKFAGYTEAFF.

Concerning this clonotype: A much larger clone sits a single nucleotide away, making a read error possible. J is TRBJ1-2 and V is TRBV12-3 or TRBV12-4; 7 nucleotides align to TRBD1. This CDR3 region has 13 residues. CDR3 DNA sequence: TGTGCCAGCAGCGTGACAGGGTCCTATGGCTTCACCTTC. Its protein is CASSVTGSYGFTF.

The chain uses TRBV27 and TRBJ2-7; D may match TRBD1 or TRBD2 (5 bases each). Trimming left V 3 bases short and J 6 bases short, with 15 bases between. CDR1 is MNHEY, CDR2 SMNVEV, per germline (reference sequence). The CDR3 extends over 14 amino acids. The CDR3 DNA is TGTGCCAGCAGTTTCTCCTATACGAGGGGCGAGCAGTACTTC. This codes for CASSFSYTRGEQYF.

A few counts support this clonotype. The chain uses TRBV19 and TRBJ2-7; D is uncertain. V was trimmed by 6 bases and J by 2 bases, leaving 17 bases between them. CDR1 is LNHDA, CDR2 SQIVND, per germline (reference sequence). This CDR3 spans 15 amino acids. The CDR3 sequence is CASSASRYNPYEQYF. For the CDR3, the DNA is TGTGCCAGTAGCGCGTCCAGGTATAATCCCTACGAGCAGTACTTC.

The chain joins TRBV5-6 to TRBJ1-1; TRBD1 aligns across 7 bases. This CDR3 is built from 14 residues. V lost 3 bases and J lost 1; bases outside the gene matches: 3. Germline V lookup: CDR1 SGHDT, CDR2 YYEEEE. The CDR3 reads CASSWDRPNTEAFF. The CDR3 DNA reads as TGTGCCAGCAGCTGGGACAGACCGAACACTGAAGCTTTCTTT.

The chain joins TRBV28 to TRBJ1-1, with D hard to call. The germline gives CDR1 MDHEN, CDR2 SYDVKM. The CDR3 has 12 residues. Trimming pared 2 bases from V and 7 bases from J, leaving 8 bases between. The CDR3 reads CASSLPGIEAFF. In nucleotides, the CDR3 is TGTGCCAGCAGTTTACCGGGGATTGAAGCTTTCTTT.